The clone carrying this TCR beta chain has a count of ten or more. TCRdb reprocessed the PCR reads via MiXCR. Found here are over 65,000 clones, around 12% of them singletons; the top ten hold 8.5% to 10%. Patients had received no treatment of any kind before thyroid surgery. The data are from a study of metastatic and nonmetastatic thyroid tumors. Trimming at V came to 4 bases and at J to 5 bases, leaving 15 bases not matched to a gene. Germline V gives CDR1 MNHEY, CDR2 SMNVEV (reference sequence). The CDR3 length is 18 residues. The chain joins TRBV27 to TRBJ2-3; 10 bases match TRBD1. Material: tumor tissue. The receptor's source is a female donor with papillary thyroid cancer or a benign thyroid nodule (not recorded which). Some clones in this sample may be carry-over from other donors' samples. This chain's CDR3 is CASSSRDRGQSGGDTQYF. In nucleotides, the CDR3 is TGTGCCAGCAGTTCAAGGGACAGGGGACAATCTGGTGGAGATACGCAGTATTTT.